Listed here are 25 T cell receptor beta chains from one sample, sequenced in a study of human T cells and chemical hapten exposure. Using its own MiXCR run on the RACE reads, TCRdb lists one record per CDR3 protein. The sample lists 180,000 or so distinct CDR3 sequences, about 25% occurring once. Time point indicated: patch test 3, about 24 weeks after DPC sensitization. Treatment specified: therapeutic diphenylcyclopropenone sensitization with weekly scalp DPC. Sequenced here: whole blood, sampled in connection with sensitization to the hapten diphenylcyclopropenone (DPC). The receptors originated from a woman in her thirties or forties with alopecia areata. Some clones in this sample may be carry-over from other donors' samples.

The sample holds a few counts of this clonotype. The V call is TRBV4-2, the J call TRBJ2-3; the D is unclear. The V end lost 0 bases, the J end lost 4 bases, and 5 bases lay between the germline ends. The CDR3 has 13 amino acids. Germline loops: CDR1 LGHNA, CDR2 YNFKEQ. CDR3 sequence (DNA): TGTGCCAGCAGCCAAGACGTAGCAGATACGCAGTATTTT. Amino acid sequence: CASSQDVADTQYF.

The chain carries TRBV5-6 and TRBJ2-2, with D perhaps matching TRBD2 (6 bases). Trimming cost V 0 bases and J 0 bases, with 6 bases left between them. The CDR3 has 15 amino acids. The germline gives CDR1 SGHDT, CDR2 YYEEEE. The CDR3 DNA sequence: TGTGCCAGCAGCTTGGGACTAGCGAACACCGGGGAGCTGTTTTTT. Protein product: CASSLGLANTGELFF.

In its sample, this clonotype was seen a few times. The chain employs TRBV7-2 and TRBJ2-1; no reliable D call. Germline V CDR1 and CDR2: SGHTA, FQGNSA. The CDR3 contains 12 residues. Trimming left V 2 bases short and J 9 bases short, with 8 bases between. The CDR3 coding sequence is TGTGCCAGCAGCTTAATCCGACTTGAGCAGTTCTTC. Translating it yields CASSLIRLEQFF.

This clonotype turned up a few times. This chain connects TRBV18 to TRBJ2-7; maybe TRBD2 (5 bases). Germline CDR1 and CDR2: KGHSH and LQKENI. The CDR3 covers 15 residues. Trimming cost V 5 bases and J 2 bases, with 16 bases left between them. DNA of the CDR3: TGTGCCAGCTCAGCGGTCCCCAGCGGAGCCTACGAGCAGTACTTC. This translates into CASSAVPSGAYEQYF.

The chain recombines TRBV29-1 with TRBJ1-1; D is undetermined. Germline V CDR1 and CDR2: SQVTM, ANQGSEA. Trimming removed 1 base from V and 1 base from J, with 13 bases in between. The CDR3 is 15 residues long. As DNA, the CDR3 is TGCAGCGTTGAAGGTTTCATAGGGTCGAACACTGAAGCTTTCTTT. This encodes CSVEGFIGSNTEAFF.

The V call is TRBV12-3 or TRBV12-4, the J call TRBJ2-2; D not resolved. Trimming pared 7 bases from V and 6 bases from J, leaving 9 bases between. The CDR3 is 12 residues long. CDR3 nucleotides: TGTGCCAGCACCCGCGAAGCCGGGGAGCTGTTTTTT. This translates into CASTREAGELFF.

The table lists this clonotype with a few counts. This chain joins TRBV5-5 and TRBJ1-6, with unresolved D. This CDR3 spans 14 amino acids. V shed 0 bases and J shed 9 bases, with 10 bases lying between them. Germline CDR1 and CDR2: SGHKS and YYEKEE (reference sequence). The CDR3 nucleotides are TGTGCCAGCAGCTTGGAGGTCGCTGTTTCACCCCTCCACTTT. Its protein is CASSLEVAVSPLHF. Using reference TRBV5-5 and TRBJ1-6 for the parts outside the CDR3, the full variable domain is DAGVTQSPTHLIKTRGQQVTLRCSPISGHKSVSWYQQVLGQGPQFIFQYYEKEERGRGNFPDRFSARQFPNYSSELNVNALLLGDSALYLCASSLEVAVSPLHFGNGTRLTVT.

This clonotype was seen only a few times. This rearrangement joins TRBV5-1 to TRBJ1-2; 9 nucleotides align to TRBD1. Trimming at V came to 4 bases and at J to 6 bases, leaving 4 bases not matched to a gene. The CDR3 length is 13 residues. Germline V gene lookup returns CDR1 SGHRS and CDR2 YFSETQ. CDR3 coding DNA: TGCGCCAGCAGCGAGGGACAGGGCGATGGCTACACCTTC. Translating gives CASSEGQGDGYTF.

The V call is TRBV30, the J call TRBJ1-5; the match to TRBD1 covers 7 bases. With 0 bases clipped from V and 7 bases from J, the junction kept 3 bases outside the gene matches. The germline V gene encodes CDR1 GTSNPN and CDR2 SVGIG (reference sequence). The CDR3 sequence is 13 residues long. The CDR3 coding sequence is TGTGCCTGGAGTGTCCTGGACAGGCAGCCCCAGCATTTT. Translation: CAWSVLDRQPQHF.

The genes are TRBV29-1 and TRBJ2-3, with TRBD2 matching over 9 bases. Per germline, CDR1 SQVTM and CDR2 ANQGSEA. V shed 5 bases and J 3 bases; nucleotides not matched to a gene: 6. The CDR3 runs to 14 residues. The CDR3: CSVLAGKGTDTQYF. In nucleotides, the CDR3 is TGCAGCGTTCTAGCGGGAAAGGGAACAGATACGCAGTATTTT.

This clonotype was detected a few times. The chain employs TRBV7-2 and TRBJ1-5; 9 nucleotides align to TRBD1. J was trimmed by 0 bases and V by 1 base; bases with no gene match: 1. The CDR3 contains 16 residues. Looked up from germline, CDR1 is SGHTA and CDR2 is FQGNSA. The CDR3 DNA sequence: TGTGCCAGCAGCTTAGGACAGGGGGGTAGCAATCAGCCCCAGCATTTT. Translating it yields CASSLGQGGSNQPQHF.

The chain combines TRBV20-1 with TRBJ2-5; the match to TRBD1 covers 8 bases. Germline trimming cut 5 bases from V and 5 bases from J; bases unmatched to any gene: 4. Germline V gives CDR1 DFQATT, CDR2 SNEGSKA (reference sequence). The CDR3 is made up of 12 amino acids. The CDR3 region has the DNA TGCAGTGCTTGGACAGGGAGGGAGACCCAGTACTTC. Encoded protein: CSAWTGRETQYF.

The chain employs TRBV12-3 or TRBV12-4 and TRBJ2-7; D is ambiguous. The CDR3 is made up of 13 amino acids. Trimming cost V 3 bases and J 2 bases, with 8 bases left between them. The CDR3 reads CASSFSIAYEQYF. The CDR3 bases are TGTGCCAGCAGTTTCTCCATCGCCTACGAGCAGTACTTC.

CDR3 residues: CASWRARSNQPQHF. Written as DNA, the CDR3 is TGTGCCAGCTGGAGGGCGAGGAGCAATCAGCCCCAGCATTTT. The chain carries TRBV6-4 and TRBJ1-5; D is undetermined. The germline V and J ends were trimmed by 8 bases and 1 base, with 12 bases remaining between them. This CDR3 spans 14 amino acids. The V gene's germline CDR1 is MRHNA and CDR2 SNTAGT.

This clonotype came up a few times. The J gene is TRBJ1-4, the V gene TRBV4-2; D is unresolved. Trimming cost V 0 bases and J 0 bases, with 8 bases left between them. The CDR3 is 16 residues long. Germline lookup yields CDR1 LGHNA and CDR2 YNFKEQ. The CDR3 here is CASSQEGYATNEKLFF. CDR3 DNA: TGTGCCAGCAGCCAAGAGGGATATGCAACTAATGAAAAACTGTTTTTT.

This clonotype was picked up a small number of times. V and J are TRBV6-5 and TRBJ2-1; 10 bases line up with TRBD1. V was clipped by 2 bases and J by 12 bases; unmatched bases: 4. The CDR3 spans 13 residues. Germline V gene lookup returns CDR1 MNHEY and CDR2 SVGAGI. CDR3 in DNA: TGTGCCAGCAGTTACCGGGACAGGGGATCGCAGTTCTTC. Its protein product is CASSYRDRGSQFF.

This rearrangement joins TRBV6-5 to TRBJ2-3, with D possibly called TRBD1 or TRBD2 (6 bases each). The germline V and J ends were trimmed by 2 bases and 5 bases, with 11 bases remaining between them. CDR1 is MNHEY, CDR2 SVGAGI, per germline. The CDR3 consists of 14 residues. The CDR3 nucleotides read TGTGCCAGCAGTTACAGGGGGGCCGGAGATACGCAGTATTTT. This translates into CASSYRGAGDTQYF.

The chain employs TRBV5-5 and TRBJ1-3, with D uncertain. The length of the CDR3 is 15 residues. Germline V gives CDR1 SGHKS, CDR2 YYEKEE (reference sequence). V gave up 4 bases and J gave up 3 bases, with 14 bases separating them. This chain's CDR3 is CASSPSTLYGNTIYF. For the CDR3, the DNA is TGTGCCAGCAGCCCCTCTACGCTTTATGGAAACACCATATATTTT.

The J gene is TRBJ1-5, the V gene TRBV19, with 7 bases matching TRBD1. The V gene end was trimmed by 6 bases and the J gene end by 0 bases; junction bases not matched to a gene: 5. From germline, CDR1 is LNHDA and CDR2 SQIVND (reference sequence). The CDR3 covers 15 residues. The CDR3 sequence: CASRWDSHSNQPQHF. The CDR3 nucleotides are TGTGCCAGTAGATGGGACAGCCATAGCAATCAGCCCCAGCATTTT.

This chain connects TRBV29-1 to TRBJ2-1; 12 bases are shared with TRBD2. The V and J ends lost 8 bases and 4 bases, in that order; junction bases with no gene match: 9. Germline V gives CDR1 SQVTM, CDR2 ANQGSEA. The length of the CDR3 is 15 residues. The CDR3 sequence is CSLNPLAGGYNEQFF. In DNA form, the CDR3 reads TGCAGCCTCAACCCCCTAGCGGGAGGGTACAATGAGCAGTTCTTC.

The V call is TRBV6-2 or TRBV6-3, the J call TRBJ2-2; D not certain. Trimming stripped 7 bases from V and 3 bases from J, with 12 bases between. This CDR3 contains 14 residues. Germline V gives CDR1 MNHEY, CDR2 SVGEGT. This CDR3 reads CASTLSEYTGELFF. DNA of the CDR3: TGTGCCAGCACCCTTTCAGAGTACACCGGGGAGCTGTTTTTT.

This clonotype was seen more than once but under ten times. The J gene is TRBJ2-7, the V gene TRBV6-5, with TRBD2 matching 8 bases. V trimming: 8 bases; J trimming: 7 bases; junction bases outside the gene matches: 1. CDR1 MNHEY and CDR2 SVGAGI come from the germline V gene. CDR3 length equals 10 residues. CDR3: CASPGGEQYF. CDR3 coding DNA: TGTGCCAGCCCGGGGGGGGAGCAGTACTTC.

This chain connects TRBV3-1 to TRBJ2-1, with D possibly called TRBD1 or TRBD2 (5 bases each). V was clipped by 0 bases and J by 5 bases, with 20 bases between them. The CDR3 has 18 residues. Germline-derived CDR1 and CDR2 are LGHDT and YNNKEL (reference sequence). The CDR3 bases are TGTGCCAGCAGCCAAGAGCCCCCCTTTGAGGGGCCTAACAATGAGCAGTTCTTC. This sequence encodes CASSQEPPFEGPNNEQFF.

CDR3 region: CSAKRDEQFF. For the CDR3, the DNA is TGCAGTGCTAAAAGGGATGAGCAGTTCTTC. V and J are TRBV20-1 and TRBJ2-1; D gene ambiguous. CDR1 and CDR2 (germline): DFQATT, SNEGSKA (reference sequence). The CDR3 length is 10 residues. V was pared by 4 bases and J by 8 bases, with 6 bases between.

Only a few counts were recorded for this clonotype. This CDR3 is CSARDKGIWASGDQETQYF. The CDR3 region has the DNA TGCAGTGCTAGAGATAAAGGGATTTGGGCTAGCGGAGACCAAGAGACCCAGTACTTC. The rearrangement joins TRBV20-1 to TRBJ2-5; 7 positions agree with TRBD2. Germline CDR1 reads DFQATT; CDR2 reads SNEGSKA (reference sequence). The CDR3 runs 19 residues. J lost 0 bases, V lost 0 bases, and 16 bases had no gene match.